This T cell receptor (beta chain) is from a study of graft-versus-host responses after intestinal transplantation. Study context: Multivisceral, liver-intestinal, or isolated intestinal grafts went to recipients.

This table comes from immunoSEQ multiplex PCR, and its TCRdb copy is limited to in-frame clones, with some not included. The sample yields tens of thousands of clones, about 45% seen once. In its sample, this clone was seen a few times. There were some 200,000 CFSE-labeled responder cells plated together with some 200,000 irradiated, violet-dye-labeled stimulator cells. V was clipped by 5 bases and J by 5 bases, with 7 bases between them. The CDR3 length is 12 residues. Looked up from germline, CDR1 is LNHDA and CDR2 is SQIVND (reference sequence). Specimen: alloreactive CD8+ T cells from a mixed lymphocyte reaction culture, collected before transplantation. Described subset: CFSE-low proliferating T cells sorted from roughly six-day pre-transplant mixed lymphocyte reaction (GvH or HvG direction). J is TRBJ1-5 and V is TRBV19, with D perhaps TRBD1 (5 bases). The receptor comes from a human patient who was an organ donor for intestinal transplantation. The CDR3 protein is CASSLRDQPQHF. The CDR3 DNA reads as TGTGCCAGTAGTCTCAGGGATCAGCCCCAGCATTTT.